A single sample gave rise to the 31 T cell receptor beta chains below, sequenced in a study of T-cell memory formation after mild COVID-19. TCRdb called the 5' RACE reads again in MiXCR, with one record for every CDR3 protein. The table lists some 15,000 distinct CDR3 sequences, roughly a fifth of them singletons. The sequencing input was PBMCs or a T cell subset sorted from them (not recorded which). Receptors originate from an adult woman who had mild COVID-19 (a few samples of this study predate the infection). Cell type and time point are not known.

This chain connects TRBV5-1 to TRBJ2-3; D is uncertain. Germline V gene sequence: CDR1 SGHRS, CDR2 YFSETQ. Trimming removed 4 bases at V and 6 bases at J, with 9 bases between. The CDR3 contains 12 residues. The CDR3 bases are TGCGCCAGCAGCGTGACTGGCGATACGCAGTATTTT. This codes for CASSVTGDTQYF.

This clonotype was found many times. The rearrangement uses TRBV7-6 and TRBJ2-5, with 9 positions matching TRBD1. Looked up from germline, CDR1 is SGHVS and CDR2 is FNYEAQ. V dropped 1 base and J dropped 5; count of bases not matched to a gene: 8. The CDR3 has 16 residues. CDR3 in amino acids: CASSLGPGTGIETQYF. Here the CDR3 DNA reads TGTGCCAGCAGCTTAGGCCCCGGGACAGGGATTGAGACCCAGTACTTC.

This clonotype was seen at least ten times. V and J are TRBV5-6 and TRBJ2-1; 9 bases fit TRBD2. This CDR3 contains 15 residues. Germline lookup yields CDR1 SGHDT and CDR2 YYEEEE. After removal of 4 bases from V and 9 bases from J, the junction contained 11 bases not matched to a gene. CDR3 protein: CASSPEGGRAPEQFF. Here the CDR3 DNA reads TGTGCCAGCAGCCCTGAAGGCGGGAGGGCCCCTGAGCAGTTCTTC.

This clonotype was recorded at least ten times. The chain employs TRBV2 and TRBJ1-2; D not certain. Per germline, CDR1 SNHLY and CDR2 FYNNEI. The CDR3 contains 12 residues. Trimming took off 4 bases at V and 2 bases at J, with 5 bases between the two ends. CDR3 amino acids: CASSGRNYGYTF. The CDR3 DNA sequence: TGTGCCAGCAGTGGACGGAACTATGGCTACACCTTC.

This clonotype appeared many times. The J gene is TRBJ2-7, the V gene TRBV19; possibly TRBD2 for D (5 bases). Germline CDR1 is LNHDA and CDR2 is SQIVND (reference sequence). This CDR3 has 16 residues. V lost 3 bases and J lost 0, with 15 bases in between. CDR3 loop: CASSIWAWESSYEQYF. Here the CDR3 DNA reads TGTGCCAGTAGTATTTGGGCCTGGGAGAGCTCCTACGAGCAGTACTTC.

This clonotype was detected many times. The rearrangement links TRBV7-2 to TRBJ1-3; TRBD1 is a possible D gene (5 bases). The V gene lost 2 bases and the J gene lost 2 bases, with 10 bases spanning the gap. The CDR3 loop spans 15 amino acids. CDR1 is SGHTA and CDR2 is FQGNSA in the germline V gene. CDR3 DNA sequence: TGTGCCAGCAGCTTACAAGGGACGACTGGAAACACCATATATTTT. It encodes CASSLQGTTGNTIYF.

At least ten counts were recorded for this clonotype. The CDR3 DNA follows: TGTGCCAGCAGCTTGGACAGGACCAAAAACATTCAGTACTTC. This translates into CASSLDRTKNIQYF. This chain joins TRBV7-2 and TRBJ2-4, with TRBD1 identical over 7 bases. CDR1 is SGHTA and CDR2 is FQGNSA in the germline V gene. This CDR3 is built from 14 residues. The V gene end was trimmed by 3 bases and the J gene end by 2 bases; junction bases not matched to a gene: 1.

Many counts were recorded for this clonotype. The V and J genes are TRBV2 and TRBJ2-5; tentatively, D is TRBD1 (6 bases). The germline CDR1 and CDR2 sequences are SNHLY and FYNNEI. Trimming cost V 5 bases and J 5 bases, with 12 bases left between them. CDR3 size: 13 residues. In nucleotides, the CDR3 is TGTGCCAGCAGTTTACAGGGTTACGAGACCCAGTACTTC. This encodes CASSLQGYETQYF.

This clonotype was observed at least ten times. The CDR3: CAIRTGGYGYTF. CDR3 in DNA: TGTGCCATCAGGACAGGGGGCTATGGCTACACCTTC. The J gene is TRBJ1-2, the V gene TRBV12-3 or TRBV12-4; 10 bases match TRBD1. V dropped 10 bases and J dropped 4; count of bases not matched to a gene: 3. The CDR3 covers 12 residues.

This clonotype has ten or more counts. The genes are TRBV15 and TRBJ1-5; D call uncertain. Looked up from germline, CDR1 is LNHNV and CDR2 is YYDKDF (reference sequence). This CDR3 spans 8 amino acids. CDR3 region: CSNQPQHF. The DNA for the CDR3 is TGTAGCAATCAGCCCCAGCATTTT.

The gene calls are TRBV20-1 and TRBJ1-1; D gene unclear. The germline V gene has CDR1 DFQATT and CDR2 SNEGSKA (reference sequence). Trimming took 3 bases from V and 4 from J, leaving 6 bases between them. The CDR3 covers 11 residues. The CDR3 protein is CSASNRTEAFF. In nucleotides, the CDR3 is TGCAGTGCTAGCAATCGCACTGAAGCTTTCTTT.

This clonotype was found many times. The chain joins TRBV5-6 to TRBJ1-2; no reliable D call. The CDR3 contains 13 residues. V lost 0 bases and J 2 bases, leaving 5 bases between the germline ends. The V gene's germline CDR1 is SGHDT and CDR2 YYEEEE. The CDR3 spells CASSLGLNYGYTF. CDR3 bases: TGTGCCAGCAGCTTGGGACTAAACTATGGCTACACCTTC.

This clonotype was seen ten or more times. V and J are TRBV2 and TRBJ1-5; the match to TRBD1 covers 8 bases. After removal of 6 bases from V and 0 bases from J, the junction contained 7 bases not matched to a gene. Germline assignment: CDR1 SNHLY and CDR2 FYNNEI. This CDR3 has 16 residues. CDR3 region: CASRDREVYSNQPQHF. In DNA, the CDR3 is TGTGCCAGCAGGGACAGGGAAGTCTATAGCAATCAGCCCCAGCATTTT.

This clonotype has at least ten counts. The genes are TRBV9 and TRBJ2-1; 12 bases agree with TRBD2. The CDR3 consists of 17 residues. Germline CDR1 reads SGDLS; CDR2 reads YYNGEE. J was trimmed by 5 bases and V by 3 bases; bases with no gene match: 9. DNA of the CDR3: TGTGCCAGCAGCGATCACCTTGGACTAGCGGGGCACAATGAGCAGTTCTTC. As protein: CASSDHLGLAGHNEQFF.

This clonotype was detected ten times or more. The chain combines TRBV7-9 with TRBJ1-2, with D possibly matching TRBD1 (5 bases). Trimming cost V 5 bases and J 1 base, with 14 bases left between them. The length of the CDR3 is 15 residues. Germline-derived CDR1 and CDR2 are SEHNR and FQNEAQ (reference sequence). CDR3 coding DNA: TGTGCCAGCAGCCCGCAGGGACCGTATAACTATGGCTACACCTTC. It translates to CASSPQGPYNYGYTF. Based on the CDR3 plus reference TRBV7-9 and TRBJ1-2, the full variable domain is DTGVSQNPRHKITKRGQNVTFRCDPISEHNRLYWYRQTLGQGPEFLTYFQNEAQLEKSRLLSDRFSAERPKGSFSTLEIQRTEQGDSAMYLCASSPQGPYNYGYTFGSGTRLTVV.

In its sample, this clonotype was seen many times. The chain employs TRBV20-1 and TRBJ2-5, with D perhaps assigned TRBD1 or TRBD2 (7 bases each). The V gene's germline CDR1 is DFQATT and CDR2 SNEGSKA (reference sequence). This CDR3 is 16 amino acids long. The V and J ends lost 6 bases and 5 bases respectively, with 25 bases between them. CDR3 nucleotides: TGCAGTGCCACTGCCCCTAGACAGGGACTACCTGAGACCCAGTACTTC. This translates into CSATAPRQGLPETQYF.

This clonotype has a count of ten or more. V is TRBV12-3 or TRBV12-4 and J is TRBJ2-1; no clear D. The V end was cut by 3 bases, the J end by 6 bases, with 12 bases between. The CDR3 is 14 amino acids. This chain's CDR3 is CASSFWSTANEQFF. The CDR3 DNA reads as TGTGCCAGCAGTTTCTGGTCCACGGCCAATGAGCAGTTCTTC.

This clonotype was seen at least ten times. The chain is built from TRBV3-1 and TRBJ2-7; D ambiguous. V was trimmed by 0 bases and J by 7 bases, leaving 7 bases between them. Looked up from germline, CDR1 is LGHDT and CDR2 is YNNKEL (reference sequence). This CDR3 comprises 12 residues. CDR3 sequence: CASSQEVGEQYF. The CDR3 DNA follows: TGTGCCAGCAGCCAAGAGGTGGGGGAGCAGTACTTC.

This clonotype was counted many times. The chain combines TRBV20-1 with TRBJ2-2; D remains unclear. V shed 6 bases and J shed 3 bases, with 8 bases lying between them. The germline CDR1 and CDR2 sequences are DFQATT and SNEGSKA (reference sequence). CDR3 size: 12 residues. The CDR3 loop is CSAHRDTGELFF. Here the CDR3 DNA reads TGCAGTGCCCATAGGGACACCGGGGAGCTGTTTTTT.

This clonotype was picked up many times. The chain combines TRBV5-6 with TRBJ2-1, with D possibly matching TRBD2 (6 bases). CDR3 length: 14 amino acids. The germline V gene encodes CDR1 SGHDT and CDR2 YYEEEE. Trimming removed 2 bases from V and 5 bases from J, with 11 bases in between. The CDR3: CASSFLASDNEQFF. CDR3 coding DNA: TGTGCCAGCAGCTTCTTGGCTAGCGACAATGAGCAGTTCTTC.

This clonotype has at least ten counts. The chain couples TRBV7-9 to TRBJ1-1; no clear D. With 2 bases removed from V and 0 bases from J, the gap between germline ends came to 7 bases. This CDR3 is built from 14 residues. Germline V lookup: CDR1 SEHNR, CDR2 FQNEAQ (reference sequence). CDR3 in amino acids: CASSLKKLNTEAFF. In DNA form, the CDR3 reads TGTGCCAGCAGCTTAAAAAAATTGAACACTGAAGCTTTCTTT.

The rearrangement links TRBV7-2 to TRBJ2-3, with a tentative D call TRBD1 (5 bases). CDR1 and CDR2 from the germline V gene are SGHTA and FQGNSA. With 3 bases removed from V and 7 bases from J, the gap between germline ends came to 14 bases. The length of the CDR3 is 14 residues. CDR3 region: CASSLDQGLYTQYF. The CDR3 DNA reads as TGTGCCAGCAGCTTGGATCAGGGTCTTTATACGCAGTATTTT.

There are many counts of this clonotype. One junction end does not reproduce the germline sequence, and a read error may be involved. The chain recombines TRBV7-3 with TRBJ2-3; weak D call: TRBD1 (5 bases). CDR1 and CDR2 (germline): SGHTA, FQGTGA. This CDR3 has 13 residues. CDR3 sequence: CASSPSDTDAQYF. The CDR3 nucleotides are TGTGCCAGCAGCCCCTCGGACACAGATGCGCAGTATTTT.

This clonotype has ten or more counts. CDR3 region: CASSSDTRTVNTEAFF. CDR3 DNA: TGCGCCAGCAGCTCCGATACCCGGACAGTGAACACTGAAGCTTTCTTT. The chain joins TRBV5-1 to TRBJ1-1, with D possibly matching TRBD1 (6 bases). The V end was cut by 3 bases, the J end by 0 bases, with 15 bases between. Looked up from germline, CDR1 is SGHRS and CDR2 is YFSETQ. The CDR3 runs 16 residues.

In its sample, this clonotype was seen many times. The gene calls are TRBV2 and TRBJ2-6; no firm D call. The CDR3 runs to 17 residues. Trimming cost V 6 bases and J 0 bases, with 15 bases left between them. Germline CDR1 SNHLY, CDR2 FYNNEI. The CDR3 coding sequence is TGTGCCAGCAGGAAGACCCATTACAGCTCTGGGGCCAACGTCCTGACTTTC. Its protein is CASRKTHYSSGANVLTF.

This clonotype was counted ten times or more. The chain combines TRBV20-1 with TRBJ2-7; TRBD2 matches 7 bases. Germline assignment: CDR1 DFQATT and CDR2 SNEGSKA (reference sequence). The CDR3 is 14 amino acids. V lost 1 base to trimming and J lost 4 bases; unmatched junction nucleotides: 7. CDR3 sequence (DNA): TGCAGTGCTAGAGGGGGGACTAATTGGTACGAGCAGTACTTC. It codes for CSARGGTNWYEQYF.

The table lists this clonotype with many counts. This sequence joins TRBV9 and TRBJ1-2; no reliable D call. The CDR3 covers 18 residues. Trimming took off 1 base at V and 3 bases at J, with 22 bases between the two ends. CDR1 and CDR2 from the germline V gene are SGDLS and YYNGEE. As DNA, the CDR3 is TGTGCCAGCAGCGTACAGAAAGAGACCAGGACCGACCACTATGGCTACACCTTC. Translating it yields CASSVQKETRTDHYGYTF.

This clonotype is labeled as medium-sized. The V gene is TRBV12-3 or TRBV12-4, the J gene TRBJ2-7; 8 bases match TRBD2. The CDR3 consists of 12 residues. V trimming: 5 bases; J trimming: 5 bases; junction bases outside the gene matches: 2. CDR3 nucleotide sequence: TGTGCCAGCAGTAAAGCGGGGGACGAGCAGTACTTC. This sequence encodes CASSKAGDEQYF.

This chain's CDR3 is CATSDGRGGTSTDTQYF. CDR3 sequence (DNA): TGTGCCACCAGTGATGGACGTGGCGGGACTAGCACAGATACGCAGTATTTT. V is TRBV24-1 and J is TRBJ2-3; perhaps TRBD2 as D (6 bases). This CDR3 has 17 amino acids. Germline loops: CDR1 KGHDR, CDR2 SFDVKD. Trimming cost V 3 bases and J 0 bases, with 15 bases left between them.

This clonotype was counted at least ten times. The chain recombines TRBV6-1 with TRBJ2-7; D is ambiguous. There are 15 residues in the CDR3. Germline CDR1 MNHNS, CDR2 SASEGT. V gave up 1 base and J gave up 3 bases, with 13 bases separating them. This CDR3 is CASSEGGEPYYEQYF. CDR3 DNA sequence: TGTGCCAGCAGTGAAGGAGGAGAGCCATACTACGAGCAGTACTTC.

This clonotype has a count of ten or more. CDR3 DNA: TGTGCCACCAGAGGGTTAGGACCGAACACTGAAGCTTTCTTT. Encoded protein: CATRGLGPNTEAFF. The gene calls are TRBV24-1 and TRBJ1-1; D is uncertain. The CDR3 totals 14 residues. In germline, CDR1 is KGHDR, CDR2 SFDVKD. Trimming stripped 7 bases from V and 1 base from J, with 12 bases between.